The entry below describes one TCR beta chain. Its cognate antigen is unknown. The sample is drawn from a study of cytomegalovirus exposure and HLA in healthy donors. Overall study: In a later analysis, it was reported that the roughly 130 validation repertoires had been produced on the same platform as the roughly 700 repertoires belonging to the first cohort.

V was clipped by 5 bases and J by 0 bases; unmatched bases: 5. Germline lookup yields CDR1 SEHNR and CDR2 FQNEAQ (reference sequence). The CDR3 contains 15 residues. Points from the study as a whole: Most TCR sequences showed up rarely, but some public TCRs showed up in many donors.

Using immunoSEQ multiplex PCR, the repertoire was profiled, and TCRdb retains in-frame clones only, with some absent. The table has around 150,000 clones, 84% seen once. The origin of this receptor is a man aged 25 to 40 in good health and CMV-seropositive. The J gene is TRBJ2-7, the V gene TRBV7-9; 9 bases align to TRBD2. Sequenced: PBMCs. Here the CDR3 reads CASSNSGGLSYEQYF. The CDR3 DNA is TGTGCCAGCAGCAATAGCGGGGGACTCTCCTACGAGCAGTACTTC.